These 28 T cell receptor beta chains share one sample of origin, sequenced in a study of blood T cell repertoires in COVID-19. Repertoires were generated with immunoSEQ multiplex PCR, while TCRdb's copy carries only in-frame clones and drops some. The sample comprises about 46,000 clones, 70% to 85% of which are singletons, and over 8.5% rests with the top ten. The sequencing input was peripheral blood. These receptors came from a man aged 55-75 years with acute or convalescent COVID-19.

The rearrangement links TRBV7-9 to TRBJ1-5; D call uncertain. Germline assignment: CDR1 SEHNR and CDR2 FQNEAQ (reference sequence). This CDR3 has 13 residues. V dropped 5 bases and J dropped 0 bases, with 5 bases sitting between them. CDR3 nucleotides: TGTGCCAGCAGCCGCAGTAGCAATCAGCCCCAGCATTTT. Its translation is CASSRSSNQPQHF.

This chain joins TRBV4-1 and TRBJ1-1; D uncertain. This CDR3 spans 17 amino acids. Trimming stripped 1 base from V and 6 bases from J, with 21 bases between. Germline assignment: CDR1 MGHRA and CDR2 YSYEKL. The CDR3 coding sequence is TGCGCCAGCAGCCAAGTTGAGTCCGACTCACTTAACGCTGAAGCTTTCTTT. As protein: CASSQVESDSLNAEAFF.

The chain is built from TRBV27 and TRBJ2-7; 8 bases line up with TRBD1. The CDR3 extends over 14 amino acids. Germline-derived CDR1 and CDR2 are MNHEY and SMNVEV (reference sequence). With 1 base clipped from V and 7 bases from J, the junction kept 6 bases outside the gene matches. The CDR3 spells CASSLYQGAGEQYF. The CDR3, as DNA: TGTGCCAGCAGTTTATACCAGGGGGCCGGGGAGCAGTACTTC.

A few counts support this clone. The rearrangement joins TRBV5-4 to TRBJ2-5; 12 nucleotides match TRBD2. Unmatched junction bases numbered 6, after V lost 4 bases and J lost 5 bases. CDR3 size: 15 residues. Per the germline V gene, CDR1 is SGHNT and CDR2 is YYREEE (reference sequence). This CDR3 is CASSDPLAGGETQYF. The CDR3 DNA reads TGTGCCAGCAGCGACCCACTAGCGGGGGGTGAGACCCAGTACTTC. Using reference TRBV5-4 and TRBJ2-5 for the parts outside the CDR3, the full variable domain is ETGVTQSPTHLIKTRGQQVTLRCSSQSGHNTVSWYQQALGQGPQFIFQYYREEENGRGNFPPRFSGLQFPNYSSELNVNALELDDSALYLCASSDPLAGGETQYFGPGTRLLVL.

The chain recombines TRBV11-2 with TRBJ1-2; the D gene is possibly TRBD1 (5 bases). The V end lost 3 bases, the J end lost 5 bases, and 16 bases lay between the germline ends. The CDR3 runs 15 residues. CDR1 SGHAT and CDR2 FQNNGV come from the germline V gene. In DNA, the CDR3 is TGTGCCAGCAGCTTCTATAGGGAGGGGTGGTATGGCTACACCTTC. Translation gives CASSFYREGWYGYTF.

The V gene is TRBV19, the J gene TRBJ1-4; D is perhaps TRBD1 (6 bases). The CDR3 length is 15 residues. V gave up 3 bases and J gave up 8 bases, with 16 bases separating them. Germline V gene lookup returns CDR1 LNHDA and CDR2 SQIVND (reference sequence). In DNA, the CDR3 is TGTGCCAGTAGTATTGGCGGCAGGGGATACGAAAAACTGTTTTTT. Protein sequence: CASSIGGRGYEKLFF.

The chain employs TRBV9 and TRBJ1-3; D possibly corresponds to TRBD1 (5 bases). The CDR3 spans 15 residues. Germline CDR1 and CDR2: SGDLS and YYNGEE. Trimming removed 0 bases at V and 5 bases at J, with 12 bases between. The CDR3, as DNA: TGTGCCAGCAGCGTAGAATGGGGGGTCCGAAACACCATATATTTT. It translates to CASSVEWGVRNTIYF.

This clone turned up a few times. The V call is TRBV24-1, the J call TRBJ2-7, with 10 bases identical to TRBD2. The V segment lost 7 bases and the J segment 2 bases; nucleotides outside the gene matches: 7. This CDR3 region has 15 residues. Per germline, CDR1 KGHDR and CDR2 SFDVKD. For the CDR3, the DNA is TGTGCCACCAGCCCCGGTAGCGGGGGGCCCTACGAGCAGTACTTC. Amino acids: CATSPGSGGPYEQYF.

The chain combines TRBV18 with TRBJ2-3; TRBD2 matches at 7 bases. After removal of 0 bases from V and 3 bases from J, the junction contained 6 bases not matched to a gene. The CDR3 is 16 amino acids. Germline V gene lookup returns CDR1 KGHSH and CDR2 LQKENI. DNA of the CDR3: TGTGCCAGCTCACCACCGACGGGACTAAGGACAGATACGCAGTATTTT. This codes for CASSPPTGLRTDTQYF.

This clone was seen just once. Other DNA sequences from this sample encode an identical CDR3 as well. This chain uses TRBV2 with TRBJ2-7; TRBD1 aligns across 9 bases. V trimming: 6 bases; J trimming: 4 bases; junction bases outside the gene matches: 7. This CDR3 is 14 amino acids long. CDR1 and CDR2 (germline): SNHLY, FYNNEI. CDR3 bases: TGTGCCAGCAGAGGCACAGGGGGCAGGTACGAGCAGTACTTC. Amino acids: CASRGTGGRYEQYF.

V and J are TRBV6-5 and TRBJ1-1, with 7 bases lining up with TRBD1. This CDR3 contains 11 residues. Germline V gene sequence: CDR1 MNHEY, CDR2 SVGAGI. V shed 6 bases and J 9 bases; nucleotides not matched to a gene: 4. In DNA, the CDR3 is TGTGCCAGCAGCCGGGACAGCCAAGCTTTCTTT. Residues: CASSRDSQAFF.

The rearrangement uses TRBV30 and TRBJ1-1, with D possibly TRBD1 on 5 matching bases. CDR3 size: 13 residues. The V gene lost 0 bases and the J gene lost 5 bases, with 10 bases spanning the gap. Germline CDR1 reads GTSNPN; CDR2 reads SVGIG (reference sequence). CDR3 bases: TGTGCCTGGAGTGTCAAAGGGGTTACTGAAGCTTTCTTT. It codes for CAWSVKGVTEAFF.

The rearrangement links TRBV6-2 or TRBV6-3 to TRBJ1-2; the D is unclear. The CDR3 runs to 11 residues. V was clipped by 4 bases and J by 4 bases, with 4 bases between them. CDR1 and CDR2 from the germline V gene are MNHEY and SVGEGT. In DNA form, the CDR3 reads TGTGCCAGCAGTTCCCTCTATGGCTACACCTTC. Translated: CASSSLYGYTF.

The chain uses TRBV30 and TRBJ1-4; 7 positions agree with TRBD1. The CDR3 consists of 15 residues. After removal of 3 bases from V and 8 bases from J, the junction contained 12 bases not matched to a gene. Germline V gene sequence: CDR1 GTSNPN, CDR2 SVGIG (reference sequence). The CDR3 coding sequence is TGTGCCTGGAGGACAGGGAGTTACCGAATCGAAAAACTGTTTTTT. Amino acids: CAWRTGSYRIEKLFF.

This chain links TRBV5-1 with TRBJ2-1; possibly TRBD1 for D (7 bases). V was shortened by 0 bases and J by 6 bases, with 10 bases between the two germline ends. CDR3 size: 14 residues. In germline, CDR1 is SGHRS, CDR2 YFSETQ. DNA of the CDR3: TGCGCCAGCAGCTTGGGGCAGGGGGGCAATGAGCAGTTCTTC. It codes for CASSLGQGGNEQFF.

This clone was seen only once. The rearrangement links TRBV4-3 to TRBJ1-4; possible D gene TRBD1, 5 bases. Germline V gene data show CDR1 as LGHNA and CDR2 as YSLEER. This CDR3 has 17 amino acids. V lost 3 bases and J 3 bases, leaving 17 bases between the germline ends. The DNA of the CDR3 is TGCGCCAGCAGCCAGTCTCCCTGGAGGGGTCCTAATGAAAAACTGTTTTTT. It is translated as CASSQSPWRGPNEKLFF.

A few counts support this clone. The CDR3 here is CASSYLSGGRIILTF. CDR3 bases: TGTGCCAGCAGTTACCTTTCGGGGGGGCGAATAATCCTGACTTTC. This chain joins TRBV6-5 and TRBJ2-6; 8 bases are shared with TRBD2. The junction had 11 bases not matched to a gene; V was cut back by 2 bases and J by 14 bases. Germline V gene sequence: CDR1 MNHEY, CDR2 SVGAGI. The CDR3 contains 15 residues.

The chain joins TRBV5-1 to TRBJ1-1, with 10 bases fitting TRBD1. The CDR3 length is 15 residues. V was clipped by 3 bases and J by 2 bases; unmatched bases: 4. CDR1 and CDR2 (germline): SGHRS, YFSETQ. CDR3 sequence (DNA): TGCGCCAGCAGCTCGACAGGGGGCTTAAACACTGAAGCTTTCTTT. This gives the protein CASSSTGGLNTEAFF. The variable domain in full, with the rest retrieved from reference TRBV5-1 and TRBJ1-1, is KAGVTQTPRYLIKTRGQQVTLSCSPISGHRSVSWYQQTPGQGLQFLFEYFSETQRNKGNFPGRFSGRQFSNSRSEMNVSTLELGDSALYLCASSSTGGLNTEAFFGQGTRLTVV.

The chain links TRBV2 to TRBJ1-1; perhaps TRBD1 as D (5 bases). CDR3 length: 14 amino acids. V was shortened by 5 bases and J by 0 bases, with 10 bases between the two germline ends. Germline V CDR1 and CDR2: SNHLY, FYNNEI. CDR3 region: CASSQGLLNTEAFF. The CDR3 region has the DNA TGTGCCAGCAGTCAGGGTCTGCTGAACACTGAAGCTTTCTTT. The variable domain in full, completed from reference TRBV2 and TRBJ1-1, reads EPEVTQTPSHQVTQMGQEVILRCVPISNHLYFYWYRQILGQKVEFLVSFYNNEISEKSEIFDDQFSVERPDGSNFTLKIRSTKLEDSAMYFCASSQGLLNTEAFFGQGTRLTVV.

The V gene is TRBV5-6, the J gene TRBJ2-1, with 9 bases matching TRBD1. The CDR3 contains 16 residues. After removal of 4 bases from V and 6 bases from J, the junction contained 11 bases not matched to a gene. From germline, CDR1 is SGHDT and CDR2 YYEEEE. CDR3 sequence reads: CASSDAPGTGINEQFF. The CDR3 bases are TGTGCCAGCAGCGATGCCCCCGGGACAGGGATCAATGAGCAGTTCTTC. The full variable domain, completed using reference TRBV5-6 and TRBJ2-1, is DAGVTQSPTHLIKTRGQQVTLRCSPKSGHDTVSWYQQALGQGPQFIFQYYEEEERQRGNFPDRFSGHQFPNYSSELNVNALLLGDSALYLCASSDAPGTGINEQFFGPGTRLTVL.

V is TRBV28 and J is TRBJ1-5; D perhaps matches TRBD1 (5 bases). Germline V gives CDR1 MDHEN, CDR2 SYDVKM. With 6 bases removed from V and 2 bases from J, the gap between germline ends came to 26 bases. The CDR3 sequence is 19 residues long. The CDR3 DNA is TGTGCCAGCAGACCGCAACGGAAGGGGACTGGTTGGGGCAATCAGCCCCAGCATTTT. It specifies CASRPQRKGTGWGNQPQHF.

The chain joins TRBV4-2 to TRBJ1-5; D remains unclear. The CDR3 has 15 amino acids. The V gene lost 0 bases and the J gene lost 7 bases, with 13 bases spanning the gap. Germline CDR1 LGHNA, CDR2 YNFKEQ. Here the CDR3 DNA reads TGTGCCAGCAGCCAAGATGCACTAAGCCGGCAGCCCCAGCATTTT. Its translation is CASSQDALSRQPQHF.

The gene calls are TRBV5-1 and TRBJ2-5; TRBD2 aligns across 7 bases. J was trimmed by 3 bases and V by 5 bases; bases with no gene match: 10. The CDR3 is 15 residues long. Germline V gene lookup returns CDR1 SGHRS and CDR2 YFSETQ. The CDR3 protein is CASRGGRGVKETQYF. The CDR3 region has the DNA TGCGCCAGCAGGGGAGGGCGGGGCGTGAAAGAGACCCAGTACTTC.

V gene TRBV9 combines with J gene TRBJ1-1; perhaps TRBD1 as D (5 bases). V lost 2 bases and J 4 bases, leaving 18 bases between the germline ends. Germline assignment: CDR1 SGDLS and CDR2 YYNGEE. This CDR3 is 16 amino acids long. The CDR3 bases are TGTGCCAGCAGCGTCTCAGGGTTGAGTTTTGGCACTGAAGCTTTCTTT. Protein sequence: CASSVSGLSFGTEAFF.

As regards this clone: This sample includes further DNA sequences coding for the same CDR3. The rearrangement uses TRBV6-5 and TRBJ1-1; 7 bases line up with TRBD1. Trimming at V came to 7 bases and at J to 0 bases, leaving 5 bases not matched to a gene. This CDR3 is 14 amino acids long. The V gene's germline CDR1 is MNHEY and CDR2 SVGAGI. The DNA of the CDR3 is TGTGCCAGCACCATGGGACAGTTGAACACTGAAGCTTTCTTT. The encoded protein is CASTMGQLNTEAFF.

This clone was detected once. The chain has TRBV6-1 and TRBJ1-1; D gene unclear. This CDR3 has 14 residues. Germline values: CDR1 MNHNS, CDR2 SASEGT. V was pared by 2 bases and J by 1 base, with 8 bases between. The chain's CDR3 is CASSENEGNTEAFF. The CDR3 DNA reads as TGTGCCAGCAGTGAAAATGAGGGGAACACTGAAGCTTTCTTT.

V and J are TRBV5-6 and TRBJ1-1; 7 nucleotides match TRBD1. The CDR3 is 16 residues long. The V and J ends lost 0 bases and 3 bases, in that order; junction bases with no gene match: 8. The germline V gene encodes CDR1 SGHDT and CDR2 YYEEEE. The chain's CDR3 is CASSLGTGTADTEAFF. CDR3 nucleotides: TGTGCCAGCAGCTTGGGCACCGGGACAGCGGACACTGAAGCTTTCTTT.

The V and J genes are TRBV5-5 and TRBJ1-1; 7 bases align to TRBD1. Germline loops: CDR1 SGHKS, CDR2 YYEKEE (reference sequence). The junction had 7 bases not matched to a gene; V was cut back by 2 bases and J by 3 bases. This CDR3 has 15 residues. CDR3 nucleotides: TGTGCCAGCAGCTTAATGACAGGGAAGTACACTGAAGCTTTCTTT. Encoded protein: CASSLMTGKYTEAFF.